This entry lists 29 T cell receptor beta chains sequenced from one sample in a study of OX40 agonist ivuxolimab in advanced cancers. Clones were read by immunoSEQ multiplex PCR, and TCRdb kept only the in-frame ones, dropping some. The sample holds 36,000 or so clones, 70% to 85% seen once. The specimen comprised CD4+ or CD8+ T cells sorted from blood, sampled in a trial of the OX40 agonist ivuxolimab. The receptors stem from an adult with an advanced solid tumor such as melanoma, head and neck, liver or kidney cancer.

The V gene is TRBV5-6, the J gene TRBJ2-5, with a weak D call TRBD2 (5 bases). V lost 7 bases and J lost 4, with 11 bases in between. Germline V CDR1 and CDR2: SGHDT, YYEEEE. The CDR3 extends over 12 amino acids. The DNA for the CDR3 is TGTGCCAGCGTGGGAGAACGAGAGACCCAGTACTTC. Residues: CASVGERETQYF.

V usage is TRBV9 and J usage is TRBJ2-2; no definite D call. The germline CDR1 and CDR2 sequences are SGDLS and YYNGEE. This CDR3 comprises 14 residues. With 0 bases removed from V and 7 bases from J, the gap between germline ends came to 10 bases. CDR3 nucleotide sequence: TGTGCCAGCAGCGTAGACGAGATACGCGGGGAGCTGTTTTTT. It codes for CASSVDEIRGELFF.

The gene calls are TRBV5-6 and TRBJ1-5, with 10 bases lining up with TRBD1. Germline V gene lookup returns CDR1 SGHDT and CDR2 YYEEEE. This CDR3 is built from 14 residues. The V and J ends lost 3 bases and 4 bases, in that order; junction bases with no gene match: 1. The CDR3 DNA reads TGTGCCAGCAGCTGGGGACAGGGGAATCAGCCCCAGCATTTT. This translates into CASSWGQGNQPQHF.

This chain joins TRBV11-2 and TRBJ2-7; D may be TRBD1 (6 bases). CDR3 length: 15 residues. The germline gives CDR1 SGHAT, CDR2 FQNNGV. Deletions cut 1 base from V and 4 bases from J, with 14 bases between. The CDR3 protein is CASSLGTGGTYEQYF. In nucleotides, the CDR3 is TGTGCCAGCAGCTTAGGTACCGGTGGGACATACGAGCAGTACTTC. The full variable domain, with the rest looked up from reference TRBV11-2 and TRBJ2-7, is EAGVAQSPRYKIIEKRQSVAFWCNPISGHATLYWYQQILGQGPKLLIQFQNNGVVDDSQLPKDRFSAERLKGVDSTLKIQPAKLEDSAVYLCASSLGTGGTYEQYFGPGTRLTVT.

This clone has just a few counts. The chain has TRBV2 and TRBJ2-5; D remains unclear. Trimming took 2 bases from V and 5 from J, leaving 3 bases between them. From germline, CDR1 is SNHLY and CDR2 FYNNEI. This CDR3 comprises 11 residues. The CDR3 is CASSEWETQYF. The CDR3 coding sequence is TGTGCCAGCAGTGAATGGGAGACCCAGTACTTC.

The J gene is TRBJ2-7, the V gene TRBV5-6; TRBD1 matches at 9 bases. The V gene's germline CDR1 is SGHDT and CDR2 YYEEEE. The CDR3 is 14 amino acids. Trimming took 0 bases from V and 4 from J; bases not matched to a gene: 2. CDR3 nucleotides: TGTGCCAGCAGCTTGGGACAGGGGGTATACGAGCAGTACTTC. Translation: CASSLGQGVYEQYF.

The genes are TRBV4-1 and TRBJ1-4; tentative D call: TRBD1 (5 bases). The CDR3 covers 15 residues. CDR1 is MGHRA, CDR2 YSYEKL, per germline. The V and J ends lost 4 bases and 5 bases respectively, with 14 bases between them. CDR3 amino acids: CASSLSGRENEKLFF. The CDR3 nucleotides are TGCGCCAGCAGCCTAAGCGGCAGGGAGAATGAAAAACTGTTTTTT.

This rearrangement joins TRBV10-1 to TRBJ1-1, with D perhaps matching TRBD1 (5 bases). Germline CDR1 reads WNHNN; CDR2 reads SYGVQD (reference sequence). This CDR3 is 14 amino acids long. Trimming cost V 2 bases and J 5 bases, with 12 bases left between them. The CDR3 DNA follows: TGCGCCAGCAGTGAGGGGGCGACGGGGACTGAAGCTTTCTTT. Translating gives CASSEGATGTEAFF.

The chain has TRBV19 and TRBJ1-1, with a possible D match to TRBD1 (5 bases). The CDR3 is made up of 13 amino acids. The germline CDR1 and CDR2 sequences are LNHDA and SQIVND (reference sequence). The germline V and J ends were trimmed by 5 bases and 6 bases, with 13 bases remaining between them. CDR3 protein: CASSSVTRAEAFF. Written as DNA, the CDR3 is TGTGCCAGTAGTTCCGTAACCAGGGCTGAAGCTTTCTTT.

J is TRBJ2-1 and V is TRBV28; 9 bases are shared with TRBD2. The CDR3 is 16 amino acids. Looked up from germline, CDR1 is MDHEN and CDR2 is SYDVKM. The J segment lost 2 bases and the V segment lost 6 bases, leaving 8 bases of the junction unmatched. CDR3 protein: CASRPIASGTYNEQFF. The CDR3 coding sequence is TGTGCCAGCAGGCCCATTGCTAGCGGGACCTACAATGAGCAGTTCTTC.

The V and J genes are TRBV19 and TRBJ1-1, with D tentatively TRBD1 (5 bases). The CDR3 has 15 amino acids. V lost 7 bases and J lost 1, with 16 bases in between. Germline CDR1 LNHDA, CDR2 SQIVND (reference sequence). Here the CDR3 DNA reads TGTGCCAGTACCTCGATTCAAGGGGAGAACACTGAAGCTTTCTTT. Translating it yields CASTSIQGENTEAFF.

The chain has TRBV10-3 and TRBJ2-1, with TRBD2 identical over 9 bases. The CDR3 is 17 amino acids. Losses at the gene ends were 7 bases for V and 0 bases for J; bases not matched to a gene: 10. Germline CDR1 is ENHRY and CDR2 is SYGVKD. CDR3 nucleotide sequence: TGTGCCATCAAACCATCTAGCGGGGAGAGCTCCTACAATGAGCAGTTCTTC. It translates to CAIKPSSGESSYNEQFF.

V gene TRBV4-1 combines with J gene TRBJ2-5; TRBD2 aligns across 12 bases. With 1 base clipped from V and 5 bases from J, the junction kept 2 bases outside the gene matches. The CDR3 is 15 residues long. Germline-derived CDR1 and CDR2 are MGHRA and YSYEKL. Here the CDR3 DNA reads TGCGCCAGCAGCCAAGGAACTAGCGGGGGGGAGACCCAGTACTTC. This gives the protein CASSQGTSGGETQYF.

CDR3 bases: TGTGCCAGCAGACCCGCAGGGGGACTTTTCAATGAGCAGTTCTTC. It translates to CASRPAGGLFNEQFF. This rearrangement joins TRBV10-3 to TRBJ2-1; D might be TRBD1 (7 bases). The V end was cut by 10 bases, the J end by 6 bases, with 22 bases between. Looked up from germline, CDR1 is ENHRY and CDR2 is SYGVKD. This CDR3 has 15 amino acids.

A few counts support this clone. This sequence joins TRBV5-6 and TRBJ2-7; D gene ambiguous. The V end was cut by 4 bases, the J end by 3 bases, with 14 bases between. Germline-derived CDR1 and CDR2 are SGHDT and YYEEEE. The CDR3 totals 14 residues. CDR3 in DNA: TGTGCCAGCAGCCCGGCCCCCTTTCACTACGAGCAGTACTTC. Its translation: CASSPAPFHYEQYF.

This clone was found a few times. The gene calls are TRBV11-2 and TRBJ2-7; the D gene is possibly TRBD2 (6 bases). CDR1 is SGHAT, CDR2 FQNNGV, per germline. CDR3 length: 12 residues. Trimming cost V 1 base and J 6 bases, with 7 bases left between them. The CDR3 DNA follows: TGTGCCAGCAGCTTAGGCGGGGTCGAGCAGTACTTC. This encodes CASSLGGVEQYF.

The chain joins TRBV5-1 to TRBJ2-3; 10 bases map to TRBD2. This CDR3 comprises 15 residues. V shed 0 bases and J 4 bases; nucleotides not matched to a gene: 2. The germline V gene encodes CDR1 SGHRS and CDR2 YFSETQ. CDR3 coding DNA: TGCGCCAGCAGCTTGGTAGCGGGGGGCCCAGATACGCAGTATTTT. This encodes CASSLVAGGPDTQYF.

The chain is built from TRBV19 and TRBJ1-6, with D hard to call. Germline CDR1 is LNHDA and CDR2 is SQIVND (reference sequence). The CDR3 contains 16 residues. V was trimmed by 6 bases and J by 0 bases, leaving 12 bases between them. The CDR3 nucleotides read TGTGCCAGTAGGGCCGGGGTTAGCTCCTATAATTCACCCCTCCACTTT. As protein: CASRAGVSSYNSPLHF.

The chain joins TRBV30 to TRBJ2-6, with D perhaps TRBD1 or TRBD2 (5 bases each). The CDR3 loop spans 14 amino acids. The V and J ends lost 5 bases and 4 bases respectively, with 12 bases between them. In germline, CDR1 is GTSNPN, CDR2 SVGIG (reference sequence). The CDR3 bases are TGTGCCTGGTCAAGGGGAGCAGGGGCCAACGTCCTGACTTTC. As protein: CAWSRGAGANVLTF.

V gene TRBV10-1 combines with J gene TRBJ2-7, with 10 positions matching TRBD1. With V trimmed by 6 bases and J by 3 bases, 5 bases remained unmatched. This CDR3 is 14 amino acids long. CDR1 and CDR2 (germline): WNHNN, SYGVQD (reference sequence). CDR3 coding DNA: TGCGCCAGCAGCAGAGGGACAGGGGTCTACGAGCAGTACTTC. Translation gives CASSRGTGVYEQYF.

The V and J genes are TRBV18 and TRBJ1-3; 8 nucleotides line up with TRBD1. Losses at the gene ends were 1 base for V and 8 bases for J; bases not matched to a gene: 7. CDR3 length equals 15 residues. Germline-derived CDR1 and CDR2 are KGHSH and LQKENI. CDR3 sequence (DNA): TGTGCCAGCTCACCACAGAGACAGGGGATAGACACCATATATTTT. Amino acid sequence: CASSPQRQGIDTIYF.

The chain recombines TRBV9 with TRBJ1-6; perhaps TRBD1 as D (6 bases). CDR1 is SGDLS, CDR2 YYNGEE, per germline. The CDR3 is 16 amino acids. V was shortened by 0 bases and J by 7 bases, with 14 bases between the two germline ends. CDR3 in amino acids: CASSVGTGSLNSPLHF. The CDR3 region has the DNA TGTGCCAGCAGCGTAGGCACAGGGTCTTTGAATTCACCCCTCCACTTT.

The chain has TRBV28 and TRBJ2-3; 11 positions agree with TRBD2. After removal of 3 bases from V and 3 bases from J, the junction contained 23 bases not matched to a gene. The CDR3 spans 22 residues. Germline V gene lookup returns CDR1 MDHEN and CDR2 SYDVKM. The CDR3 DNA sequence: TGTGCCAGCAGTTTTACACCCGCGGTATTAGCGGGGGGGGAGACGTTGACAGATACGCAGTATTTT. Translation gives CASSFTPAVLAGGETLTDTQYF.

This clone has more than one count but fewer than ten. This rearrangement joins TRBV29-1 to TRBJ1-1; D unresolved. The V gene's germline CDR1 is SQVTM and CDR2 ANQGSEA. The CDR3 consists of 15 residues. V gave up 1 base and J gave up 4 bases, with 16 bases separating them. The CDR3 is CSVEVGSTRSTEAFF. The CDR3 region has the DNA TGCAGCGTTGAAGTCGGCAGTACCCGGTCCACTGAAGCTTTCTTT.

CDR3 sequence: CASSSQIPGLAGAGYEQYF. In DNA form, the CDR3 reads TGCGCCAGCAGCTCCCAGATTCCGGGACTAGCGGGGGCAGGATACGAGCAGTACTTC. The chain employs TRBV5-1 and TRBJ2-7; 14 positions match TRBD2. Germline V CDR1 and CDR2: SGHRS, YFSETQ. V lost 3 bases to trimming and J lost 4 bases; unmatched junction nucleotides: 15. This CDR3 region has 19 residues.

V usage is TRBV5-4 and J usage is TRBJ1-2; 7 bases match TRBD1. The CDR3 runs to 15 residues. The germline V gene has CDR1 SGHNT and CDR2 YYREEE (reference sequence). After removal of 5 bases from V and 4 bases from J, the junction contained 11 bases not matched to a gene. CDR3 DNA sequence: TGTGCCAGCAGGACCGACAGGTCAGGGGGCTATGGCTACACCTTC. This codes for CASRTDRSGGYGYTF.

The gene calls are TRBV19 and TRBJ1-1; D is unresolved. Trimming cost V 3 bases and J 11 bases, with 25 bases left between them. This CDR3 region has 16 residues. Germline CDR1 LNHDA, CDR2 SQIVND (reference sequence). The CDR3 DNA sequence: TGTGCCAGTAGTATCCCCCGAAAAGACTCCACTCAGGACGCTTTCTTT. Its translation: CASSIPRKDSTQDAFF.

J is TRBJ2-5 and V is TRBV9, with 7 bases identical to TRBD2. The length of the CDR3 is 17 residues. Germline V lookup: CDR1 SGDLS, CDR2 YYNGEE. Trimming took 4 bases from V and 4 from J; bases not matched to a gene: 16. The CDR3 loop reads CASSPSGGSLLGETQYF. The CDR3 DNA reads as TGTGCCAGCAGCCCCTCGGGGGGAAGTTTATTGGGAGAGACCCAGTACTTC.

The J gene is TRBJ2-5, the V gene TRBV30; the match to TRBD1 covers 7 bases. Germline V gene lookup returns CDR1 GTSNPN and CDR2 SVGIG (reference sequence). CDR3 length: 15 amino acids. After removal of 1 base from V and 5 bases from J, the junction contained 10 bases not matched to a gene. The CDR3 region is CAWSEGTALKETQYF. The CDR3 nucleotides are TGTGCCTGGAGTGAAGGGACAGCACTTAAGGAGACCCAGTACTTC.